The rows below give T cell receptor beta chains drawn from one sample of a study of blood T cell repertoires in COVID-19. Measured with immunoSEQ multiplex PCR; TCRdb has only the in-frame clones, and not every one. In the table there are tens of thousands of clones, roughly 82% of which are singletons. Sample: peripheral blood. These receptors all stem from a woman between 55 and 75 years old with acute or convalescent COVID-19. CDR3s include the opening cysteine and the closing phenylalanine or tryptophan. Each record gives: CDR3 DNA, CDR3 protein, J gene, D gene, CDR3 length, V gene, clone size. A D gene is named only where the DNA matches it firmly. Rows may omit the clone size; those that give it use once, few, many or a size class.

CDR3nt: TGTGCCAGCTCACCAGGGACAGGGTATAATTCACCCCTCCACTTT
CDR3aa: CASSPGTGYNSPLHF
j_gene: TRBJ1-6
d_gene: TRBD1
len: 15
v_gene: TRBV18
abundance: NA

CDR3nt: TGCGCCAGCAGCCCGTCAGCGGGGGGGCAGGAGCAGTACTTC
CDR3aa: CASSPSAGGQEQYF
j_gene: TRBJ2-7
d_gene: TRBD2
len: 14
v_gene: TRBV5-1
abundance: NA

CDR3nt: TGTGCCAGCAGCTCGCCGGACAGGGGAGTCGAAAAACTGTTTTTT
CDR3aa: CASSSPDRGVEKLFF
j_gene: TRBJ1-4
d_gene: TRBD1
len: 15
v_gene: TRBV7-8
abundance: NA

CDR3nt: TGTGCCAGCAGCACCCGGGAAAGCACAGATACGCAGTATTTT
CDR3aa: CASSTRESTDTQYF
j_gene: TRBJ2-3
d_gene: NA
len: 14
v_gene: TRBV7-2
abundance: NA

CDR3nt: TGTGCCAGCAGAACACAGGGGACCTATGGCTACACCTTC
CDR3aa: CASRTQGTYGYTF
j_gene: TRBJ1-2
d_gene: TRBD1
len: 13
v_gene: TRBV27
abundance: NA

CDR3nt: TGTGCCAGTAGTCCTTTGGGACAAGACTCTGGAAACACCATATATTTT
CDR3aa: CASSPLGQDSGNTIYF
j_gene: TRBJ1-3
d_gene: NA
len: 16
v_gene: TRBV19
abundance: NA

CDR3nt: TGTGCCAGTAGATCTGGGACAGCCACCTACGAGCAGTACTTC
CDR3aa: CASRSGTATYEQYF
j_gene: TRBJ2-7
d_gene: TRBD1
len: 14
v_gene: TRBV19
abundance: few

CDR3nt: TGCGCCAGCAGCCAAGAGGTAGATAACAATCAGCCCCAGCATTTT
CDR3aa: CASSQEVDNNQPQHF
j_gene: TRBJ1-5
d_gene: NA
len: 15
v_gene: TRBV4-3
abundance: NA

CDR3nt: TGTGCCAGTACCGGACCGCTGGGACAGGGGGCGCCCGGCTACACCTTC
CDR3aa: CASTGPLGQGAPGYTF
j_gene: TRBJ1-2
d_gene: TRBD1
len: 16
v_gene: TRBV19
abundance: NA

CDR3nt: TGTGCCAGCAGCTTAGAGTTGGGGCGAGGTGGCTACACCTTC
CDR3aa: CASSLELGRGGYTF
j_gene: TRBJ1-2
d_gene: NA
len: 14
v_gene: TRBV7-9
abundance: NA

CDR3nt: TGTGCCAGTAGCTTGCGGGGGTACACCGGGGAGCTGTTTTTT
CDR3aa: CASSLRGYTGELFF
j_gene: TRBJ2-2
d_gene: TRBD2
len: 14
v_gene: TRBV19
abundance: once

CDR3nt: TGTGCCACCGGTGACTCTAACTATGGCTACACCTTC
CDR3aa: CATGDSNYGYTF
j_gene: TRBJ1-2
d_gene: NA
len: 12
v_gene: TRBV3-1/TRBV3-2
abundance: NA

CDR3nt: TGTGCCACCAGCAGAGAGGTAGGGGTGCGCGGCGGCTACACCTTC
CDR3aa: CATSREVGVRGGYTF
j_gene: TRBJ1-2
d_gene: NA
len: 15
v_gene: TRBV15
abundance: NA

CDR3nt: TGTGCCAGCAGTTGGACAGGAAAGGATACTGAAGCTTTCTTT
CDR3aa: CASSWTGKDTEAFF
j_gene: TRBJ1-1
d_gene: TRBD1
len: 14
v_gene: TRBV2
abundance: NA

CDR3nt: TGTGCCAGCAGCTTGAACAGGGGTTGGACTGAAGCTTTCTTT
CDR3aa: CASSLNRGWTEAFF
j_gene: TRBJ1-1
d_gene: TRBD1
len: 14
v_gene: TRBV4-2
abundance: once